This is a list of T cell receptor beta chains from one sample in a study of early T cells in non-severe SARS-CoV-2 infection. TCRdb reanalysed the 5' RACE reads using MiXCR and keeps one entry per CDR3 protein. In the table there are about 36,000 distinct CDR3 sequences, approximately 5.3% of which are singletons. Input material: whole blood. Receptors were obtained from an adult who was a healthcare worker with PCR-confirmed SARS-CoV-2 infection or an uninfected control (not recorded which). CDR3s leave out the opening cysteine and the closing phenylalanine or tryptophan.

>TRBV5-1|11
ASSVPGTQAQY
>TRBV20-1|11
SANRGGNYGYT
>TRBV7-2|12
ASSLEVRTPRRF
>TRBV6-5|16
ASSPSEGLAGSYNEQF
>TRBV28|11
ASSLRLVNEQF
>TRBV3-1|11
ASSQVFQETQY
>TRBV20-1|13
SARKPSGPTDTQY
>TRBV5-1|14
ARSSGLQRFTDTQY
>TRBV4-3|13
ASSQESGDGAEAF
>TRBV18|12
ASSPPHSRGEQF
>TRBV28|10
ATGEANYGYT
>TRBV20-1|12
SAVGASGRGEQY
>TRBV3-1|13
ASSQDWGSISPLH
>TRBV29-1|10
SVDAQVKGYT
>TRBV6-5|11
ASSYSGKNIQY
>TRBV5-6|13
ASSLALWGRDEQY
>TRBV30|11
AWSPGSQETQY
>TRBV28|11
ASSYGQAYGYT
>TRBV28|12
ASSLPPGSVEQY
>TRBV7-9|11
ASFREGNTEAF
>TRBV11-2|12
ASSRRGNTGELF
>TRBV15|15
ATSRDTGGGFLDIQY
>TRBV20-1|14
SARDVEGVNTGELF
>TRBV20-1|15
SARDGPGSSYNSPLH
>TRBV12-3/TRBV12-4|13
ASRPMGSSSYEQY
>TRBV19|13
ASSLAGGPYNEQF
>TRBV15|13
ATSRELAATGELF
>TRBV3-1|12
ASSQSPTGGEQF
>TRBV20-1|12
SAVGLAGNNEQF
>TRBV2|12
ASSDRQYSYEQY
>TRBV2|13
ASSEGQGEWYEQF
>TRBV3-1|13
ASSQDRGWSETQY
>TRBV7-7|12
ASSPAGTNEKLF
>TRBV7-3|11
ASSPHNGNTIY
>TRBV3-1|11
ASSQGSGETQY
>TRBV12-3/TRBV12-4|12
ASTLRENTGELF
>TRBV12-3/TRBV12-4|10
ASTEGVGELF
>TRBV7-9|13
ASSLGDRRTDTQY
>TRBV7-9|11
ATTEGYEVIQY
>TRBV18|10
ASSSPTDTQY
>TRBV5-1|15
ASSLTVEVRNSGEQY
>TRBV18|15
ASSPPKGGESKNIQY
>TRBV3-1|10
ASSQSAAAQF
>TRBV14|15
ASSQAFGTGGVYEQF
>TRBV11-3|10
ASSFMRAEAF
>TRBV6-1|12
ASSDERRGITQH
>TRBV28|13
ASSLAGSGNTEAF
>TRBV7-9|15
ASSPPLGRPPLNEQF
>TRBV7-9|16
ASSYPPLGAGGRPEQF
>TRBV12-3/TRBV12-4|13
ASTSQGNSYYEQY
>TRBV24-1|11
ATSDLSDNEQF
>TRBV5-1|14
ASSPPGGFLHDEQY
>TRBV10-2|11
ASSATGAGELF
>TRBV7-2|14
ASSFQAGGGTDTQY
>TRBV7-8|11
ASSFARTVQQY
>TRBV28|14
ASSSGTSGSTDTQY
>TRBV29-1|10
SVEDQKSEAF